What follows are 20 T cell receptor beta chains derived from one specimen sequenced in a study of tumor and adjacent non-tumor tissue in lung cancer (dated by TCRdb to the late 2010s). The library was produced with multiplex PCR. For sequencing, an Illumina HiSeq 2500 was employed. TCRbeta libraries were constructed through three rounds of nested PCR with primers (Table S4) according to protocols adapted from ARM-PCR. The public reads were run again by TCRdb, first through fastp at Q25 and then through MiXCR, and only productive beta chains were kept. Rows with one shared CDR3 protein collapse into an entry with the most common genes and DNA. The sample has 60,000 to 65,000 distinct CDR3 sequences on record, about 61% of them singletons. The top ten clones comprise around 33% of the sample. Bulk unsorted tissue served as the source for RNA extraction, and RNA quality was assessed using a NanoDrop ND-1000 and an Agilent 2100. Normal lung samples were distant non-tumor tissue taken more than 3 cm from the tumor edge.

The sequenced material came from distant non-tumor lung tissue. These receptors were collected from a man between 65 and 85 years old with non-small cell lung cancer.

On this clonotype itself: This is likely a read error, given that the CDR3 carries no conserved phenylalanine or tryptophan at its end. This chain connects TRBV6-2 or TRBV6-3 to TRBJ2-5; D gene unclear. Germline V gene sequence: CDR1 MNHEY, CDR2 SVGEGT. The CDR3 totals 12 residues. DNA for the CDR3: TGTGCCAACAGTTACCCCCCAAAGACCCAGTACGTC. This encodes CANSYPPKTQYV.

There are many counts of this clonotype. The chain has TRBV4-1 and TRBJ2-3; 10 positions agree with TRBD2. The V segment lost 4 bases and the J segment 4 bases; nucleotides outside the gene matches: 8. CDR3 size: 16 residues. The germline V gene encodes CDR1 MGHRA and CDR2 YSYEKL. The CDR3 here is CASSPSSGGASDTQYF. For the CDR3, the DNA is TGCGCCAGCAGCCCCTCAAGCGGGGGGGCCTCAGATACGCAGTATTTT.

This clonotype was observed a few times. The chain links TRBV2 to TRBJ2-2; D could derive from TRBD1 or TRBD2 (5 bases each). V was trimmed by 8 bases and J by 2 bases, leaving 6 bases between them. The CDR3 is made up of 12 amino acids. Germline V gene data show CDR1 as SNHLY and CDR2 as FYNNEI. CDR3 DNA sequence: TGTGCCAGCGGGGGTAACACCGGGGAGCTGTTTTTT. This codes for CASGGNTGELFF.

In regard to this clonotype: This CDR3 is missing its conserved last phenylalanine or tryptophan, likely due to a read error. DNA for the CDR3: TGTGCCAGCAGCTTAGTCGACAGGGGATTGGGAGGGATCCAGTACGTC. Translating gives CASSLVDRGLGGIQYV. The V and J genes are TRBV11-2 and TRBJ2-5, with D possibly matching TRBD1 (8 bases). Between the trimmed V and J ends, which lost 1 base and 10 bases, there was a span of 22 bases. CDR1 and CDR2 (germline): SGHAT, FQNNGV. The CDR3 is 16 amino acids.

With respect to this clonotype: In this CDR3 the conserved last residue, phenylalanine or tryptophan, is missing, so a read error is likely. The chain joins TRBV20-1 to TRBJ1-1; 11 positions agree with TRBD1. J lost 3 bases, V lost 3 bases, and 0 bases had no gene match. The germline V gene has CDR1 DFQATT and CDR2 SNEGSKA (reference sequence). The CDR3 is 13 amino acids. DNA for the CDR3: TGCAGTGCTAGGGGACAGGGGGACACTGAAGCTTTCCTT. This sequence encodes CSARGQGDTEAFL.

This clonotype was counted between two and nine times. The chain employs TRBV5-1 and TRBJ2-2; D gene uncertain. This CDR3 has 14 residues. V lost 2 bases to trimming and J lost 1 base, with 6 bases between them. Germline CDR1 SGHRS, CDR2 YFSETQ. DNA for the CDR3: TGCGCCAGCAGCTTCTCGGGGAACACCGGGGAGCTGTTTTTT. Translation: CASSFSGNTGELFF.

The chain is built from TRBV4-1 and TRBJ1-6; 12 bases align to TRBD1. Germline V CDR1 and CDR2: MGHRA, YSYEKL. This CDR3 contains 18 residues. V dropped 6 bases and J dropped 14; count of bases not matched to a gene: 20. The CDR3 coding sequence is TGCGCCAGCAGTCACGATCCCCCGGGACAGGGGGCCCGGTGGTCCCTCCACTTT. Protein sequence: CASSHDPPGQGARWSLHF.

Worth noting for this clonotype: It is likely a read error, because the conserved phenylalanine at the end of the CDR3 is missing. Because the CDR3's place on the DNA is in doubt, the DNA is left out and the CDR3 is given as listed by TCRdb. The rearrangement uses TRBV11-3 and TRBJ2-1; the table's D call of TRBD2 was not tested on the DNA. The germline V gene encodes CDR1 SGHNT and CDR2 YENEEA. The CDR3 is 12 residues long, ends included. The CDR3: CASSGLAGGLFV.

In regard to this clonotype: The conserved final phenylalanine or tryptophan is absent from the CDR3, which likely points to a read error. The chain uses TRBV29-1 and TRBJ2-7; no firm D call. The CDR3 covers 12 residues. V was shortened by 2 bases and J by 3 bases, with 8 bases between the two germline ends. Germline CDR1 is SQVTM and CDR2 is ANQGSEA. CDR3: CSVESTLYEQYS. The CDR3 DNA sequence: TGCAGCGTTGAATCGACCCTCTACGAGCAGTACTCC.

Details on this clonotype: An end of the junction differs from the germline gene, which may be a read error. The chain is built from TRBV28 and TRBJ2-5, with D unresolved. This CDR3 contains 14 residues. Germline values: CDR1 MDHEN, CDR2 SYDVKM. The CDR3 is CASGFGQLQVTQYF. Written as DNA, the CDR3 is TGTGCCAGCGGCTTTGGGCAACTCCAAGTGACCCAGTACTTC.

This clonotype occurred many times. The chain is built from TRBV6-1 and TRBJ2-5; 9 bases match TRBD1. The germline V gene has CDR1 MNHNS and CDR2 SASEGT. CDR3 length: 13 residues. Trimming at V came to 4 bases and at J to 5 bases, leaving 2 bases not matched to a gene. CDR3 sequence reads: CASSGTGEETQYF. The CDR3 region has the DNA TGTGCCAGCAGTGGGACAGGGGAGGAGACCCAGTACTTC.

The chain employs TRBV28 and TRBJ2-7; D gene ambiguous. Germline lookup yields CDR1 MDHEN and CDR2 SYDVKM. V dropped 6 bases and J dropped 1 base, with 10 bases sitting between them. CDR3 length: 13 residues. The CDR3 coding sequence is TGTGCCAGCAGGGGCCAAGGTTCCTACGAGCAGTACTTC. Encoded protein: CASRGQGSYEQYF. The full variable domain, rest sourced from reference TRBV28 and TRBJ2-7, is DVKVTQSSRYLVKRTGEKVFLECVQDMDHENMFWYRQDPGLGLRLIYFSYDVKMKEKGDIPEGYSVSREKKERFSLILESASTNQTSMYLCASRGQGSYEQYFGPGTRLTVT.

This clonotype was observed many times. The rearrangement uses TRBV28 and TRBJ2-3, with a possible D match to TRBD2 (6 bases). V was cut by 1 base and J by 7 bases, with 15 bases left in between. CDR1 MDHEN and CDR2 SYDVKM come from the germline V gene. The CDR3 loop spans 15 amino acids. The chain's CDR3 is CASSLLEGRGNTQYF. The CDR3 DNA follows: TGTGCCAGCAGTTTATTGGAGGGGCGGGGAAATACGCAGTATTTT.

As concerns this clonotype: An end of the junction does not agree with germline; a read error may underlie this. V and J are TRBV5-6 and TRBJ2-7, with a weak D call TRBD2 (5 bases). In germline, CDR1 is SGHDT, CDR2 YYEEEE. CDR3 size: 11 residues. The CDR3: CTSSLLAEQYF. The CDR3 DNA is TGTACCAGCAGCTTGCTAGCCGAGCAATACTTC. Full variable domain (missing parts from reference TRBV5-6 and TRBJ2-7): DAGVTQSPTHLIKTRGQQVTLRCSPKSGHDTVSWYQQALGQGPQFIFQYYEEEERQRGNFPDRFSGHQFPNYSSELNVNALLLGDSALYLCTSSLLAEQYFGPGTRLTVT.

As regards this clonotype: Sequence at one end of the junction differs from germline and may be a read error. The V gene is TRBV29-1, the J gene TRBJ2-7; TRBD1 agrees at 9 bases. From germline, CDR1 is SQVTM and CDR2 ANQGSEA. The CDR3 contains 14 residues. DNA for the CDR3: TGCAGTGCAAGGGTGGGACAGGGCTACCACGAGCAGCACTTC. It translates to CSARVGQGYHEQHF.

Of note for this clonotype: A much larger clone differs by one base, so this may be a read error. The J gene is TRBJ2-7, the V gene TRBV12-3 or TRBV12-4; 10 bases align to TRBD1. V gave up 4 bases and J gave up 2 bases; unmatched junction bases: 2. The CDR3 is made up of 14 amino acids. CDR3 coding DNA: TGTGCCAGCAGTTCGGGGACAGGGGCCTACGAGCAGTACTTC. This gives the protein CASSSGTGAYEQYF.

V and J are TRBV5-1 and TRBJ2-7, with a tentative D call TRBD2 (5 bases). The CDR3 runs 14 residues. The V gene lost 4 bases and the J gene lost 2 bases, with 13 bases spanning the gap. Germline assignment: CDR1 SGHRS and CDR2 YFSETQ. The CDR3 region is CASSPNGKTYEQYF. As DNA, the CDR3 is TGCGCCAGCAGCCCCAACGGGAAGACCTACGAGCAGTACTTC. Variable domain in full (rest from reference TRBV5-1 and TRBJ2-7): KAGVTQTPRYLIKTRGQQVTLSCSPISGHRSVSWYQQTPGQGLQFLFEYFSETQRNKGNFPGRFSGRQFSNSRSEMNVSTLELGDSALYLCASSPNGKTYEQYFGPGTRLTVT.

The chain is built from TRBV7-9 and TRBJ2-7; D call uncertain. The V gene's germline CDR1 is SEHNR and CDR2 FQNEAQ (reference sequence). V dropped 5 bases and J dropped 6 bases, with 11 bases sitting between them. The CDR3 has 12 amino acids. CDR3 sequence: CASSPCLGEQYF. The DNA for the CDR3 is TGTGCCAGCAGCCCCTGCCTCGGCGAGCAGTACTTC. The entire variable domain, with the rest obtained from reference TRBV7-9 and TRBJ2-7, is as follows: DTGVSQNPRHKITKRGQNVTFRCDPISEHNRLYWYRQTLGQGPEFLTYFQNEAQLEKSRLLSDRFSAERPKGSFSTLEIQRTEQGDSAMYLCASSPCLGEQYFGPGTRLTVT.

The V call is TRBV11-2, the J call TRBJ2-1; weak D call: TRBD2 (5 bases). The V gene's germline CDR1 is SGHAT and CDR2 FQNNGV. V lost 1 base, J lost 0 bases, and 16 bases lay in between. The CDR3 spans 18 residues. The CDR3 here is CASSLVVWRQYSYNEQFF. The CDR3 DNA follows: TGTGCCAGCAGCTTAGTAGTGTGGAGGCAGTACTCCTACAATGAGCAGTTCTTC.

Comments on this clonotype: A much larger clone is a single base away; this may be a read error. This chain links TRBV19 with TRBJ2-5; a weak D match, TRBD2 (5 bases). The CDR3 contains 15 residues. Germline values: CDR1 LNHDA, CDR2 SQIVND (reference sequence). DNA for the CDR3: TGTGCCAGTAGCAGAGGGCTCTCACCCCAAGAGACCCGGTACTTC. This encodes CASSRGLSPQETRYF. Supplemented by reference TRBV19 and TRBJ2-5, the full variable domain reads DGGITQSPKYLFRKEGQNVTLSCEQNLNHDAMYWYRQDPGQGLRLIYYSQIVNDFQKGDIAEGYSVSREKKESFPLTVTSAQKNPTAFYLCASSRGLSPQETRYFGPGTRLLVL.